These 25 T cell receptor beta chains were sequenced from one sample in a study of T cells expressing NK-cell markers. TCRdb derives one entry per CDR3 protein from the 5' RACE reads, leaving out DNA. Recorded here are approximately 420,000 distinct CDR3 sequences; the top ten clones represent around a tenth. The sequenced sample was blood T cells: a sorted CD56 or NKG2C T cell subset, CD4+ or CD8+ T cells, or bulk PBMC T cells (not recorded which). The receptors were sampled from a woman aged 45 to 65 in good health.

V gene TRBV4-2 combines with J gene TRBJ2-2; TCRdb lists TRBD2, though no DNA is available to test this call. This CDR3 comprises 18 residues. The germline CDR1 and CDR2 sequences are LGHNA and YNFKEQ. The chain's CDR3 is CASSQGITTSPGDGELFF.

This chain joins TRBV4-1 and TRBJ1-1; TCRdb proposes TRBD1, but this gene call is untestable without DNA. The germline V gene encodes CDR1 MGHRA and CDR2 YSYEKL. This CDR3 spans 17 amino acids. The chain's CDR3 is CASTSLRAGTANTEAFF.

V and J are TRBV9 and TRBJ2-1; absent DNA, TCRdb's TRBD1 call cannot be checked. This CDR3 is 16 amino acids long. Germline CDR1 and CDR2: SGDLS and YYNGEE. CDR3 loop: CASSRAGAGSYNEQFF.

The chain carries TRBV12-3 or TRBV12-4 and TRBJ2-7; the TCRdb call, TRBD1, lacks DNA for checking. This CDR3 is built from 11 residues. CDR3 region: CASSLQGLWYF.

This rearrangement joins TRBV6-2 or TRBV6-3 to TRBJ2-3; the D call from TCRdb, TRBD2, cannot be confirmed without DNA. The CDR3 loop spans 16 amino acids. The germline V gene encodes CDR1 MNHEY and CDR2 SVGEGT. The CDR3 reads CASSSPPREGQDTQYF.

The rearrangement uses TRBV20-1 and TRBJ2-3; TCRdb lists TRBD2, though no DNA is available to test this call. The CDR3 runs 13 residues. Germline values: CDR1 DFQATT, CDR2 SNEGSKA (reference sequence). CDR3 residues: CSARIREGQPQYF.

The chain recombines TRBV11-2 with TRBJ2-2. Germline V CDR1 and CDR2: SGHAT, FQNNGV. CDR3 length: 12 residues. The CDR3: CASSLVGGELFF.

This rearrangement joins TRBV24-1 to TRBJ2-4. CDR3 size: 13 residues. Germline V gene lookup returns CDR1 KGHDR and CDR2 SFDVKD. CDR3: CATSETAFGIQYF.

The CDR3 reads CASSLTGTEQFF. The V call is TRBV7-9, the J call TRBJ2-1; TCRdb's D gene call, TRBD1, goes unchecked for lack of DNA. The CDR3 loop spans 12 amino acids. Germline lookup yields CDR1 SEHNR and CDR2 FQNEAQ (reference sequence).

The genes are TRBV11-2 and TRBJ2-7; TCRdb picks TRBD2, but there is no DNA to check that call. Looked up from germline, CDR1 is SGHAT and CDR2 is FQNNGV. The CDR3 runs 14 residues. CDR3: CASGELAAIYEQYF.

V is TRBV5-1 and J is TRBJ1-3. This CDR3 is 14 amino acids long. Germline assignment: CDR1 SGHRS and CDR2 YFSETQ. CDR3 loop: CASSLDGLGNTIYF.

The V call is TRBV5-1, the J call TRBJ2-3; TCRdb's D gene call, TRBD2, goes unchecked for lack of DNA. The CDR3 length is 16 residues. The germline CDR1 and CDR2 sequences are SGHRS and YFSETQ. The CDR3 protein is CASSLGGAGVSDTQYF.

V gene TRBV21-1 combines with J gene TRBJ1-1; TCRdb's D gene call, TRBD1, goes unchecked for lack of DNA. TRBV21-1 is classified as a pseudogene. CDR3 length: 14 residues. The CDR3 protein is CASAHPGERTEAFF.

This sequence joins TRBV29-1 and TRBJ2-7; TCRdb gives TRBD1 as the D gene, but with no DNA this cannot be confirmed. This CDR3 has 14 amino acids. Germline CDR1 SQVTM, CDR2 ANQGSEA. The CDR3 loop is CSVAPRQGYNGQYF.

This sequence joins TRBV29-1 and TRBJ1-5; TCRdb gives TRBD1 as the D gene, but with no DNA this cannot be confirmed. The germline CDR1 and CDR2 sequences are SQVTM and ANQGSEA. The CDR3 has 14 residues. CDR3 residues: CSVVGGQGNQPQHF.

V is TRBV12-3 or TRBV12-4 and J is TRBJ2-1; the TRBD2 assignment by TCRdb is unverifiable without DNA. This CDR3 region has 16 residues. CDR3 loop: CASTLPGLVSYNEQFF.

The rearrangement uses TRBV19 and TRBJ2-1. Germline V gene sequence: CDR1 LNHDA, CDR2 SQIVND (reference sequence). The CDR3 is 12 amino acids. The CDR3 sequence is CASGSTYNEQFF.

This sequence joins TRBV29-1 and TRBJ1-2; TCRdb selects TRBD1, and the lack of DNA leaves this call unchecked. Germline V gene sequence: CDR1 SQVTM, CDR2 ANQGSEA. CDR3 length: 17 amino acids. This CDR3 reads CSVSGGSTVPLNYGYTF.

The V gene is TRBV6-5, the J gene TRBJ2-1. The CDR3 extends over 14 amino acids. Per germline, CDR1 MNHEY and CDR2 SVGAGI. Here the CDR3 reads CASSYSYSGGEQFF.

J is TRBJ2-7 and V is TRBV10-3; TCRdb picks TRBD1, but there is no DNA to check that call. This CDR3 contains 14 residues. CDR1 and CDR2 (germline): ENHRY, SYGVKD. CDR3 sequence: CAIRGTDGAYEQYF.

The CDR3 loop reads CSARGTLQGHSLYQETQYF. This chain joins TRBV20-1 and TRBJ2-5; TCRdb gives TRBD1 as the D gene, but with no DNA this cannot be confirmed. This CDR3 contains 19 residues. Germline assignment: CDR1 DFQATT and CDR2 SNEGSKA (reference sequence).

The chain recombines TRBV25-1 with TRBJ1-6; TCRdb reports TRBD1, a call that lacks DNA to check it against. Germline lookup yields CDR1 MGHDK and CDR2 SYGVNS. This CDR3 spans 14 amino acids. The chain's CDR3 is CASSEARAWAPLHF.

The gene calls are TRBV2 and TRBJ2-4; the D gene TCRdb calls, TRBD1, cannot be checked with no DNA. The V gene's germline CDR1 is SNHLY and CDR2 FYNNEI. CDR3 length: 12 amino acids. This CDR3 reads CASTGRGDIQYF.

The rearrangement uses TRBV19 and TRBJ2-3; no DNA is available, so the TRBD2 call from TCRdb remains unchecked. The CDR3 runs 15 residues. Germline CDR1 is LNHDA and CDR2 is SQIVND (reference sequence). The CDR3 sequence: CASSMGLAGGDTQYF.

This chain joins TRBV27 and TRBJ2-3; TCRdb lists TRBD1, though no DNA is available to test this call. Germline V lookup: CDR1 MNHEY, CDR2 SMNVEV (reference sequence). This CDR3 has 17 amino acids. The CDR3 loop is CASRTTMTKPRADTQYF.